Below are 19 T cell receptor beta chains sequenced from a single sample in a study of T cells in Graves' hyperthyroidism and ophthalmopathy. TCR beta CDR3 sequences were amplified from RNA transcripts. When the TCR CDR3 underwent first-round RT-PCR, the HTBI primer set was used. TCRdb reanalysed the multiplex PCR reads using MiXCR and keeps one entry per CDR3 protein. The table has a few hundred thousand distinct CDR3 sequences, about a fifth seen once. The sample was blood. These TCRs come from a man younger than 35 with Graves' hyperthyroidism.

This clonotype has more than one count but fewer than ten. The gene calls are TRBV12-3 or TRBV12-4 and TRBJ2-2; no firm D call. V was clipped by 4 bases and J by 0 bases, with 9 bases between them. The length of the CDR3 is 15 residues. This CDR3 reads CASSSADANTGELFF. The CDR3 DNA follows: TGTGCCAGCAGTTCTGCCGACGCGAACACCGGGGAGCTGTTTTTT.

This clonotype was recorded many times. The chain uses TRBV2 and TRBJ2-5; 10 nucleotides agree with TRBD2. CDR3 length: 13 amino acids. CDR1 SNHLY and CDR2 FYNNEI come from the germline V gene. V dropped 7 bases and J dropped 5; count of bases not matched to a gene: 4. For the CDR3, the DNA is TGTGCCAGCACAGGAGCGGGGGGGGAGACCCAGTACTTC. Translated: CASTGAGGETQYF.

The gene calls are TRBV27 and TRBJ2-7, with 10 bases that match TRBD1. Trimming took 6 bases from V and 2 from J; bases not matched to a gene: 7. The CDR3 has 15 amino acids. Per the germline V gene, CDR1 is MNHEY and CDR2 is SMNVEV (reference sequence). The CDR3: CASSQGTGVPYEQYF. In DNA, the CDR3 is TGTGCCAGCAGCCAAGGGACAGGGGTTCCCTACGAGCAGTACTTC.

The V call is TRBV2, the J call TRBJ1-4; no reliable D call. This CDR3 has 14 residues. Germline CDR1 SNHLY, CDR2 FYNNEI. V gave up 2 bases and J gave up 8 bases, with 12 bases separating them. Here the CDR3 DNA reads TGTGCCAGCAGTGAATTTAAGGGTGGGGAAAAACTGTTTTTT. Translated: CASSEFKGGEKLFF. The variable domain in full, completed from reference TRBV2 and TRBJ1-4, reads EPEVTQTPSHQVTQMGQEVILRCVPISNHLYFYWYRQILGQKVEFLVSFYNNEISEKSEIFDDQFSVERPDGSNFTLKIRSTKLEDSAMYFCASSEFKGGEKLFFGSGTQLSVL.

This clonotype was seen repeatedly, ten times or more. This chain uses TRBV27 with TRBJ2-7; D not resolved. V shed 0 bases and J shed 2 bases, with 11 bases lying between them. In germline, CDR1 is MNHEY, CDR2 SMNVEV (reference sequence). The CDR3 length is 15 residues. The DNA of the CDR3 is TGTGCCAGCAGTTTATCGTATCCTGAGACCTACGAGCAGTACTTC. Protein product: CASSLSYPETYEQYF.

This clonotype was counted at least ten times. This rearrangement joins TRBV5-6 to TRBJ1-3; D uncertain. This CDR3 comprises 12 residues. CDR1 and CDR2 from the germline V gene are SGHDT and YYEEEE. Deletions cut 4 bases from V and 7 bases from J, with 9 bases between. CDR3 DNA sequence: TGTGCCAGCAGCAACGTGGGGAACACCATATATTTT. Translated: CASSNVGNTIYF.

The chain joins TRBV29-1 to TRBJ2-7; 8 bases are shared with TRBD2. Germline V gene data show CDR1 as SQVTM and CDR2 as ANQGSEA. J lost 5 bases, V lost 5 bases, and 5 bases had no gene match. This CDR3 region has 12 residues. CDR3: CSVQTGGNEQYF. The CDR3, as DNA: TGCAGCGTTCAAACGGGGGGGAACGAGCAGTACTTC.

This clonotype appeared many times. The CDR3 region is CASGSLTGVNTGELFF. Written as DNA, the CDR3 is TGTGCTAGTGGTTCCTTGACAGGGGTGAACACCGGGGAGCTGTTTTTT. The genes are TRBV12-5 and TRBJ2-2, with TRBD1 matching 8 bases. CDR1 is LGHNT and CDR2 is FRNRAP in the germline V gene. The CDR3 is 16 amino acids. Trimming at V came to 4 bases and at J to 1 base, leaving 5 bases not matched to a gene.

The sample holds many counts of this clonotype. The chain recombines TRBV11-2 with TRBJ2-7; 7 positions agree with TRBD1. CDR1 SGHAT and CDR2 FQNNGV come from the germline V gene. The trim removed 4 bases at V and 2 bases at J, leaving 8 bases unmatched. This CDR3 is 15 amino acids long. This chain's CDR3 is CASSSIRDSPYEQYF. DNA for the CDR3: TGTGCCAGCAGCTCCATCCGGGACAGTCCCTACGAGCAGTACTTC.

This clonotype was seen repeatedly, ten times or more. V usage is TRBV6-1 and J usage is TRBJ1-5; D perhaps matches TRBD1 (5 bases). This CDR3 has 16 amino acids. Trimming cost V 3 bases and J 0 bases, with 12 bases left between them. Per germline, CDR1 MNHNS and CDR2 SASEGT. Here the CDR3 reads CASSDGGVYSNQPQHF. DNA of the CDR3: TGTGCCAGCAGTGACGGGGGAGTTTATAGCAATCAGCCCCAGCATTTT.

The chain uses TRBV9 and TRBJ1-5; tentative D call: TRBD1 (5 bases). Germline V CDR1 and CDR2: SGDLS, YYNGEE. V dropped 4 bases and J dropped 5 bases, with 13 bases sitting between them. The CDR3 extends over 14 amino acids. The CDR3 DNA follows: TGTGCCAGCAGCTCAGACAGTTACTATCAGCCCCAGCATTTT. This gives the protein CASSSDSYYQPQHF.

The chain joins TRBV30 to TRBJ2-5; 9 bases align to TRBD2. Trimming removed 4 bases from V and 1 base from J; junction bases left unmatched: 7. The CDR3 has 15 residues. The V gene's germline CDR1 is GTSNPN and CDR2 SVGIG (reference sequence). CDR3 protein: CAWNERGDIQETQYF. The DNA of the CDR3 is TGTGCCTGGAACGAGCGGGGGGACATCCAAGAGACCCAGTACTTC.

This clonotype was recorded at least ten times. The chain couples TRBV28 to TRBJ1-1; no clear D. Per germline, CDR1 MDHEN and CDR2 SYDVKM. This CDR3 is built from 15 residues. Deletions cut 1 base from V and 2 bases from J, with 11 bases between. The CDR3 loop reads CASSLFGERNTEAFF. CDR3 coding DNA: TGTGCCAGCAGTTTATTCGGGGAAAGAAACACTGAAGCTTTCTTT.

The V and J genes are TRBV30 and TRBJ1-5, with 7 bases matching TRBD1. This CDR3 is 14 amino acids long. Germline CDR1 is GTSNPN and CDR2 is SVGIG (reference sequence). J lost 6 bases, V lost 2 bases, and 7 bases had no gene match. CDR3 protein: CAWSQGEVGQPQHF. CDR3 coding DNA: TGTGCCTGGAGTCAGGGGGAAGTAGGTCAGCCCCAGCATTTT.

This chain joins TRBV19 and TRBJ1-1, with a weak D call TRBD1 (5 bases). V was pared by 3 bases and J by 4 bases, with 12 bases between. Germline loops: CDR1 LNHDA, CDR2 SQIVND (reference sequence). The CDR3 totals 14 residues. CDR3 protein: CASSMRGIGTEAFF. In DNA, the CDR3 is TGTGCCAGTAGTATGAGGGGAATAGGCACTGAAGCTTTCTTT.

This clonotype occurred many times. The chain employs TRBV4-1 and TRBJ1-1; 7 bases are a match to TRBD1. The CDR3 totals 16 residues. Germline assignment: CDR1 MGHRA and CDR2 YSYEKL. V was pared by 0 bases and J by 4 bases, with 8 bases of the junction left unmatched. CDR3 residues: CASSQEGQIVGTEAFF. CDR3 nucleotides: TGCGCCAGCAGCCAAGAGGGACAGATAGTCGGCACTGAAGCTTTCTTT.

This clonotype was counted ten times or more. The J gene is TRBJ1-2, the V gene TRBV4-1; unclear D gene. Trimming pared 2 bases from V and 2 bases from J, leaving 6 bases between. The CDR3 runs to 13 residues. Germline lookup yields CDR1 MGHRA and CDR2 YSYEKL. CDR3 protein: CASSQHSNYGYTF. CDR3 sequence (DNA): TGCGCCAGCAGCCAACACTCAAACTATGGCTACACCTTC.

This clonotype was seen repeatedly, ten times or more. The rearrangement links TRBV20-1 to TRBJ1-1; no clear D gene. This CDR3 is 13 amino acids long. Per germline, CDR1 DFQATT and CDR2 SNEGSKA (reference sequence). The V end lost 6 bases, the J end lost 1 base, and 12 bases lay between the germline ends. In DNA form, the CDR3 reads TGCAGTGCGCCAGGAGGATGGAACACTGAAGCTTTCTTT. This gives the protein CSAPGGWNTEAFF.

This clonotype was recorded many times. The chain combines TRBV7-9 with TRBJ1-1, with D perhaps matching TRBD1 (5 bases). This CDR3 region has 11 residues. Germline V CDR1 and CDR2: SEHNR, FQNEAQ (reference sequence). V was trimmed by 5 bases and J by 11 bases, leaving 12 bases between them. The CDR3 spells CASSRGGGAFF. CDR3 nucleotides: TGTGCCAGCAGCCGCGGGGGAGGCGCTTTCTTT.